The sample holds many counts of the clone carrying this TCR beta chain. This sample was taken from a study of regulatory T cells in long-lasting Graves disease. V shed 3 bases and J shed 6 bases, with 21 bases lying between them. The CDR3 is 16 amino acids. Germline V gene data show CDR1 as DFQATT and CDR2 as SNEGSKA (reference sequence). The time point denotes: newly diagnosed GD, antithyroid drugs for less than 3 months. Isolated PBMC RNA provided the starting material for the TCR library. Assembly of TCR beta libraries relied on iRepertoire HTBI primers together with Arm-PCR of CDR3 regions. MiXCR, run by TCRdb on the multiplex PCR reads, gives a single entry per CDR3 protein. The sample lists about 460,000 distinct CDR3 sequences, about 15% occurring once. This same sample was also part of a study on T cells in Graves' hyperthyroidism and ophthalmopathy.

Specimen: peripheral blood mononuclear cells (PBMCs), collected at new diagnosis, from a patient treated with antithyroid drugs. This clonotype originated in a woman in her forties or fifties with Graves disease. The chain employs TRBV20-1 and TRBJ2-1, with D tentatively TRBD1 (5 bases). In DNA, the CDR3 is TGCAGTGCTAGTTCGTGGGGCTCCGACAGCTTCAATGAGCAGTTCTTC. Amino acid sequence: CSASSWGSDSFNEQFF.